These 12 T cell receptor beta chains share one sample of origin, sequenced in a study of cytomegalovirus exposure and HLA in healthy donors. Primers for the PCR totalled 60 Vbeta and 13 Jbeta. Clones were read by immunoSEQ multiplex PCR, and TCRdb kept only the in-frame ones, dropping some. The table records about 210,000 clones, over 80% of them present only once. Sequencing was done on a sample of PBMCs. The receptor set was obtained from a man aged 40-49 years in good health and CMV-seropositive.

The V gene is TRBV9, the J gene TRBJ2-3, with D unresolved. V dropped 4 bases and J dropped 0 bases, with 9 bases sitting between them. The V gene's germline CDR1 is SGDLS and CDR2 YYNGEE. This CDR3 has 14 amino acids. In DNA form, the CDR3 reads TGTGCCAGCAGCCAACAAGTTAGCACAGATACGCAGTATTTT. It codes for CASSQQVSTDTQYF.

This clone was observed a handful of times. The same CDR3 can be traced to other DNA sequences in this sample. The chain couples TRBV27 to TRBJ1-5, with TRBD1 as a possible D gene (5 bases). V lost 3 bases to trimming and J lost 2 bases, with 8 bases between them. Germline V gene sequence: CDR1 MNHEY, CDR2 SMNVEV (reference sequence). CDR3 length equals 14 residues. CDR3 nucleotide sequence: TGTGCCAGCAGTTTGAGCAGGGGCAATCAGCCCCAGCATTTT. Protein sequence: CASSLSRGNQPQHF.

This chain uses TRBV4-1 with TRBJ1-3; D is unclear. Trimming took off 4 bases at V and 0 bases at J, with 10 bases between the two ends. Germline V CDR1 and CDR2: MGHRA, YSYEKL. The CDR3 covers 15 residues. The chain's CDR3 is CASSRASVSGNTIYF. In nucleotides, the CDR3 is TGCGCCAGCAGCCGAGCATCCGTCTCTGGAAACACCATATATTTT.

The CDR3: CASSQAGLLSSYNEQFF. CDR3 sequence (DNA): TGCGCCAGCAGCCAGGCGGGACTTCTGAGCTCCTACAATGAGCAGTTCTTC. The V gene is TRBV4-1, the J gene TRBJ2-1; TRBD2 is a possible D gene (6 bases). The CDR3 is 17 amino acids. Trimming took 3 bases from V and 0 from J, leaving 15 bases between them. Germline V gives CDR1 MGHRA, CDR2 YSYEKL.

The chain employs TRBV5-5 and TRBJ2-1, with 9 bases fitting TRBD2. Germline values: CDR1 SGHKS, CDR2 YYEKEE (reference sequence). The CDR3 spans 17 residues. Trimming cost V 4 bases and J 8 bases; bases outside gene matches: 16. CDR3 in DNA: TGTGCCAGCAGCAAAAACAACCTAGCGGGAAGAGTCGATGAGCAGTTCTTC. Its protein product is CASSKNNLAGRVDEQFF.

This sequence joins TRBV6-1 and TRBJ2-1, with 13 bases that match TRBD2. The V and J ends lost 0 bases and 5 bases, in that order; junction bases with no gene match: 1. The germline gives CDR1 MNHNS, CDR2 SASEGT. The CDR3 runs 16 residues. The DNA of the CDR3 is TGTGCCAGCAGTGAAGCGGGGACTAGCGGGGACAATGAGCAGTTCTTC. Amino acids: CASSEAGTSGDNEQFF.

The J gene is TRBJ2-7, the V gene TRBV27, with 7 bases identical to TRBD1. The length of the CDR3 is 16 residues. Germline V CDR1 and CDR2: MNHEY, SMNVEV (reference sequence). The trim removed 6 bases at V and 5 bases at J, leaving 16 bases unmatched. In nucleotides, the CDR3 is TGTGCCAGCAGCTGGGACAGCCGGGCCGGGATGGACGAGCAGTACGTC. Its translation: CASSWDSRAGMDEQYV.

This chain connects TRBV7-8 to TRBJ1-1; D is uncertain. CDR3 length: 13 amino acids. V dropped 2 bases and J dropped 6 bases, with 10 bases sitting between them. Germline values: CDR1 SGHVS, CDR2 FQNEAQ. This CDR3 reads CASSLRERAEAFF. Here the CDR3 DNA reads TGTGCCAGCAGCTTACGGGAAAGGGCTGAAGCTTTCTTT.

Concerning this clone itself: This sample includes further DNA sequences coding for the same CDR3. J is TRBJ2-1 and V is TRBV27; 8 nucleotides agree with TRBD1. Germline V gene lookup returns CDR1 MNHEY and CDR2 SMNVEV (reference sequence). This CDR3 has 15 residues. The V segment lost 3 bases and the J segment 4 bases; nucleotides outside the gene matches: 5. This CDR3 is CASSLSGGSYNEQFF. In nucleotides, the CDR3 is TGTGCCAGCAGTTTGTCAGGGGGCAGTTACAATGAGCAGTTCTTC.

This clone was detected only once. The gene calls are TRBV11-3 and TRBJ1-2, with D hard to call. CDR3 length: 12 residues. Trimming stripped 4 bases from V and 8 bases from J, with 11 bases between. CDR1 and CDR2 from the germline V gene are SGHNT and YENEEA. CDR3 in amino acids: CASSSSEIGYTF. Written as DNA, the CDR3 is TGTGCCAGCAGCTCCTCGGAGATCGGCTACACCTTC.

CDR3 sequence: CASSWGLAGQETQYF. CDR3 coding DNA: TGCGCCAGCAGCTGGGGACTAGCGGGCCAAGAGACCCAGTACTTC. This chain joins TRBV5-1 and TRBJ2-5, with TRBD2 matching 12 bases. The CDR3 covers 15 residues. Losses at the gene ends were 3 bases for V and 1 base for J; bases not matched to a gene: 1. The germline V gene has CDR1 SGHRS and CDR2 YFSETQ.

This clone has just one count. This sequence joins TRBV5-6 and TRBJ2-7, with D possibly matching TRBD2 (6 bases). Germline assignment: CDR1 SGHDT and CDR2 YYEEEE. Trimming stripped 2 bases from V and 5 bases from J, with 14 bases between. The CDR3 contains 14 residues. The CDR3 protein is CASSFPGLSNEQYF. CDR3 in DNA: TGTGCCAGCAGCTTTCCGGGACTTTCTAACGAGCAGTACTTC.